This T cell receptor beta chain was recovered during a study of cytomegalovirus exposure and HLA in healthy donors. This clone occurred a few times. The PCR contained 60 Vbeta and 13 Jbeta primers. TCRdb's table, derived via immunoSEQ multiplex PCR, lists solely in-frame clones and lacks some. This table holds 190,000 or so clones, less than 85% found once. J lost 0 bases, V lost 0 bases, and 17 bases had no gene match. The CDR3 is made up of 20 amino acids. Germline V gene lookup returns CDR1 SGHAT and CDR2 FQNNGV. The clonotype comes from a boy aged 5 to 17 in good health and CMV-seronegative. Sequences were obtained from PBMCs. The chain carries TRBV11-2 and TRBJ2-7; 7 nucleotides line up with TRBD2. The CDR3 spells CASSLEAWGDLADRSYEQYF. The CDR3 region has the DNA TGTGCCAGCAGCTTAGAGGCTTGGGGGGACCTAGCGGACCGCTCCTACGAGCAGTACTTC.